This T cell receptor (beta chain) was captured by sequencing in a study of OX40 agonist ivuxolimab in advanced cancers. Whole-study context: Ivuxolimab was delivered to patients intravenously every 2 weeks at doses spanning 0.01 to 10 mg/kg. Participants, 82.7% male, averaged roughly 59 years of age, ranging from roughly 23 to 90.

Germline V gives CDR1 MRHNA, CDR2 SNTAGT. The CDR3 has 15 amino acids. With V trimmed by 4 bases and J by 9 bases, 11 bases remained unmatched. Clones were sequenced by immunoSEQ multiplex PCR, and TCRdb holds only the in-frame ones, with some missing. Among 30,000 or so clones listed, around nine tenths were seen once. Study-wide results and caveats: On average, a greater number of expanded clones characterised CD8+ T cells relative to CD4+.

Autoimmune disease history or systemic immunosuppression barred patients. As regards this clone: Its cognate antigen is unknown.

V and J are TRBV6-4 and TRBJ2-1; 8 bases are a match to TRBD1. The material sequenced was CD4+ or CD8+ T cells sorted from blood, taken in a trial of the OX40 agonist ivuxolimab. This TCR derives from an adult with an advanced solid tumor such as melanoma, head and neck, liver or kidney cancer. The CDR3 bases are TGTGCCAGCAGTGCCGAGACAGGGGAACAGGGTGAGCAGTTCTTC. Translation: CASSAETGEQGEQFF.